The 17 T cell receptor beta chains reported below all come from one sample, sequenced in a study of cytomegalovirus exposure and HLA in healthy donors. Vbeta (60) and Jbeta (13) primers were used in the PCR. Clones were read by immunoSEQ multiplex PCR, and TCRdb kept only the in-frame ones, dropping some. The data contain approximately 150,000 clones, about three quarters of them singletons. The sequencing sample was made of PBMCs. The receptor set was obtained from a man aged 35-49 years in good health and CMV-seropositive.

The chain joins TRBV19 to TRBJ2-7; D is possibly TRBD2 (5 bases). V lost 0 bases and J lost 7, with 10 bases in between. The CDR3 contains 13 residues. Germline CDR1 is LNHDA and CDR2 is SQIVND (reference sequence). The CDR3 loop reads CASSIEGRKEQYF. In DNA, the CDR3 is TGTGCCAGTAGTATAGAAGGGAGAAAGGAGCAGTACTTC.

This chain connects TRBV5-4 to TRBJ1-2, with 7 bases that match TRBD1. V shed 0 bases and J 5 bases; nucleotides not matched to a gene: 4. Per the germline V gene, CDR1 is SGHNT and CDR2 is YYREEE (reference sequence). The CDR3 has 14 residues. CDR3 sequence reads: CASSLALTGYGYTF. The CDR3 DNA is TGTGCCAGCAGCTTGGCCTTGACAGGGTATGGCTACACCTTC.

The chain recombines TRBV11-3 with TRBJ2-1; 11 bases line up with TRBD2. CDR1 and CDR2 (germline): SGHNT, YENEEA. J lost 6 bases, V lost 2 bases, and 3 bases had no gene match. This CDR3 is 15 amino acids long. The CDR3 DNA sequence: TGTGCCAGCAGCTTAATGACTAGCGGGATCAATGAGCAGTTCTTC. Encoded protein: CASSLMTSGINEQFF. Variable domain in full (rest from reference TRBV11-3 and TRBJ2-1): EAGVVQSPRYKIIEKKQPVAFWCNPISGHNTLYWYLQNLGQGPELLIRYENEEAVDDSQLPKDRFSAERLKGVDSTLKIQPAELGDSAVYLCASSLMTSGINEQFFGPGTRLTVL.

The table lists this clone with a count of one. V and J are TRBV19 and TRBJ1-5; TRBD1 is a possible D gene (5 bases). The ends were cut back, 9 bases at V and 3 bases at J, with 12 bases in the middle. Per the germline V gene, CDR1 is LNHDA and CDR2 is SQIVND (reference sequence). CDR3 length equals 13 residues. CDR3 amino acids: CASLDRNNQPQHF. Here the CDR3 DNA reads TGTGCCAGCCTTGACAGAAACAATCAGCCCCAGCATTTT.

V is TRBV6-5 and J is TRBJ2-7, with TRBD1 identical over 7 bases. Germline trimming cut 3 bases from V and 0 bases from J; bases unmatched to any gene: 8. Germline V gene data show CDR1 as MNHEY and CDR2 as SVGAGI. The CDR3 has 16 residues. CDR3 loop: CASSYSWTGFSYEQYF. CDR3 sequence (DNA): TGTGCCAGCAGTTATTCCTGGACAGGCTTCTCCTACGAGCAGTACTTC.

The CDR3 loop is CASSFRGSNEQFF. In nucleotides, the CDR3 is TGTGCCAGCAGTTTCCGCGGGAGCAATGAGCAGTTCTTC. The V and J genes are TRBV27 and TRBJ2-1; 7 bases align to TRBD2. With 3 bases clipped from V and 6 bases from J, the junction kept 2 bases outside the gene matches. The germline V gene has CDR1 MNHEY and CDR2 SMNVEV (reference sequence). This CDR3 contains 13 residues.

The chain is built from TRBV21-1 and TRBJ1-5. TRBV21-1 is classified as a pseudogene. This CDR3 has 14 residues. CDR3 coding DNA: TGTGCCAGCGGGGGGGGGTATAGCAATCAGCCCCAGCATTTT. Translated: CASGGGYSNQPQHF.

This clone was seen a handful of times. The chain couples TRBV2 to TRBJ1-2; TRBD1 matches at 7 bases. Germline V CDR1 and CDR2: SNHLY, FYNNEI. The CDR3 spans 11 residues. Trimming removed 9 bases from V and 8 bases from J; junction bases left unmatched: 6. The CDR3 spells CARNRGYGYTF. Written as DNA, the CDR3 is TGTGCCAGAAACAGGGGATACGGCTACACCTTC.

This chain links TRBV9 with TRBJ1-2; no definite D call. V lost 1 base, J lost 4 bases, and 14 bases lay in between. The CDR3 covers 15 residues. Germline CDR1 and CDR2: SGDLS and YYNGEE. The CDR3 spells CASSVSPQTVYGYTF. CDR3 in DNA: TGTGCCAGCAGCGTAAGCCCCCAAACCGTCTATGGCTACACCTTC. Complete variable domain (other parts from reference TRBV9 and TRBJ1-2): DSGVTQTPKHLITATGQRVTLRCSPRSGDLSVYWYQQSLDQGLQFLIQYYNGEERAKGNILERFSAQQFPDLHSELNLSSLELGDSALYFCASSVSPQTVYGYTFGSGTRLTVV.

The V and J genes are TRBV29-1 and TRBJ1-2; possibly TRBD1 for D (5 bases). The CDR3 totals 15 residues. In germline, CDR1 is SQVTM, CDR2 ANQGSEA. V gave up 4 bases and J gave up 4 bases, with 19 bases separating them. The CDR3 nucleotides read TGCAGCGTTGGGGGGGGGTCCCACGCATTCTATGGCTACACCTTC. Protein product: CSVGGGSHAFYGYTF.

V gene TRBV5-1 combines with J gene TRBJ2-7; tentatively, D is TRBD1 (6 bases). The CDR3 has 14 amino acids. The germline V gene has CDR1 SGHRS and CDR2 YFSETQ. The V gene lost 4 bases and the J gene lost 2 bases, with 13 bases spanning the gap. The CDR3 bases are TGCGCCAGCAGCGGCCAGACAGGAACCTACGAGCAGTACTTC. Translated: CASSGQTGTYEQYF.

The chain carries TRBV10-1 and TRBJ2-3, with 10 bases fitting TRBD1. V was clipped by 5 bases and J by 2 bases; unmatched bases: 4. Germline V CDR1 and CDR2: WNHNN, SYGVQD (reference sequence). The CDR3 covers 15 residues. CDR3 region: CASSSGQGITDTQYF. In DNA form, the CDR3 reads TGCGCCAGCAGTTCGGGACAGGGGATCACAGATACGCAGTATTTT.

The chain employs TRBV11-2 and TRBJ2-4; TRBD1 matches 7 bases. J was trimmed by 6 bases and V by 5 bases; bases with no gene match: 16. CDR3 length: 17 amino acids. Per the germline V gene, CDR1 is SGHAT and CDR2 is FQNNGV. The CDR3 reads CASSQIRDSGLLNIQYF. The CDR3 nucleotides are TGTGCCAGCAGCCAAATCCGGGACAGCGGCCTGTTAAACATTCAGTACTTC. The whole variable domain, filled in from reference TRBV11-2 and TRBJ2-4, reads EAGVAQSPRYKIIEKRQSVAFWCNPISGHATLYWYQQILGQGPKLLIQFQNNGVVDDSQLPKDRFSAERLKGVDSTLKIQPAKLEDSAVYLCASSQIRDSGLLNIQYFGAGTRLSVL.

About this clone: A read error may produce the germline difference seen at one junction end. The V call is TRBV7-9, the J call TRBJ2-7; possibly TRBD1 for D (6 bases). The CDR3 is made up of 15 amino acids. From germline, CDR1 is SEHNR and CDR2 FQNEAQ (reference sequence). DNA for the CDR3: TGTTCCAGCGGCCCCCCGGGTTGGGGACACTACGAGCAGTACTTC. This codes for CSSGPPGWGHYEQYF.

Concerning this clone: Other DNA sequences of this sample code for an identical CDR3. V is TRBV7-9 and J is TRBJ2-7; D may be TRBD1 (5 bases). Germline CDR1 reads SEHNR; CDR2 reads FQNEAQ (reference sequence). CDR3 size: 12 residues. V lost 2 bases and J lost 3, with 5 bases in between. The CDR3 loop reads CASSLQGYEQYF. CDR3 DNA: TGTGCCAGCAGCTTACAGGGCTACGAGCAGTACTTC.

The chain joins TRBV5-6 to TRBJ1-4, with 10 bases that match TRBD1. CDR3 length: 15 residues. The germline gives CDR1 SGHDT, CDR2 YYEEEE. Trimming at V came to 2 bases and at J to 6 bases, leaving 4 bases not matched to a gene. CDR3 nucleotide sequence: TGTGCCAGCAGCTTCGACAGGGGGCTATATGAAAAACTGTTTTTT. Protein: CASSFDRGLYEKLFF.

The CDR3 loop reads CASSLGDRVYNEQFF. The DNA for the CDR3 is TGCGCCAGCAGCCTGGGGGACAGGGTCTACAATGAGCAGTTCTTC. The chain joins TRBV5-1 to TRBJ2-1; 9 bases are shared with TRBD1. The CDR3 sequence is 15 residues long. Trimming cost V 4 bases and J 3 bases; bases outside gene matches: 5. CDR1 and CDR2 from the germline V gene are SGHRS and YFSETQ.